This entry features one TCR beta chain sequence. Trimming cost V 3 bases and J 3 bases, with 8 bases left between them. The CDR3 spans 13 residues. The germline gives CDR1 ENHRY, CDR2 SYGVKD. These data come from a study of blood T cell repertoires in COVID-19. Background on the study: The analysed material was cDNA or gDNA that came from T cells, B-cell-depleted T cells, or PBMCs.

Authors' methods: Amplified reference gene primers provided the basis for estimating nucleated cell counts. The method was immunoSEQ multiplex PCR; TCRdb's version includes in-frame clones alone and lacks a portion of them. D and trimming were read from the DNA, whereas the V and J calls and clone size are those reported in that table. The sample yields roughly 150,000 clones, around 87% seen once. This sequence was found in a woman aged 40 to 50 with acute or convalescent COVID-19. The sequenced sample consisted of peripheral blood. This chain links TRBV10-3 with TRBJ1-1, with D unclear. The CDR3 DNA sequence: TGTGCCATCAGTGACCAGGTGGACACTGAAGCTTTCTTT. Amino acid sequence: CAISDQVDTEAFF.